This T cell receptor (beta chain) derives from a study of blood T cells in healthy people across ages. In germline, CDR1 is LGHDT, CDR2 YNNKEL (reference sequence). With 7 bases removed from V and 4 bases from J, the gap between germline ends came to 13 bases. The CDR3 sequence is 13 residues long. Primed by a sample-barcoded 5' primer and a J-beta primer mix, a second PCR proceeded for 7 to 11 cycles. TCRdb re-called the 5' RACE reads through MiXCR, storing one row per CDR3 protein. The sample records 1.5 million to 2 million distinct CDR3 sequences, roughly 49% being singletons. The clonotype originates from a woman aged 40 to 50 in good health. This chain connects TRBV3-1 to TRBJ1-2; the D gene is possibly TRBD1 (5 bases). The source material was blood. In DNA, the CDR3 is TGTGCCAGCATGGGGCAGACATCCTATGGCTACACCTTC. Its translation: CASMGQTSYGYTF. The entire variable domain, with the rest obtained from reference TRBV3-1 and TRBJ1-2, is as follows: DTAVSQTPKYLVTQMGNDKSIKCEQNLGHDTMYWYKQDSKKFLKIMFSYNNKELIINETVPNRFSPKSPDKAHLNLHINSLELGDSAVYFCASMGQTSYGYTFGSGTRLTVV.